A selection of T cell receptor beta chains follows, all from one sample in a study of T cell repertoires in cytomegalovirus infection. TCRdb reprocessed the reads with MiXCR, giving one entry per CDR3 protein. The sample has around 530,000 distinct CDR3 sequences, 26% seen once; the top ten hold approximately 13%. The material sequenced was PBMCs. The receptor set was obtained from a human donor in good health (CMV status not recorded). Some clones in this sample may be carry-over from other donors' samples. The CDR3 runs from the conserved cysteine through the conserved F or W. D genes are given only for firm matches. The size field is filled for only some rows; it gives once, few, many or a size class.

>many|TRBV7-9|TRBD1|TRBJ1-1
CASSKGGVQGVSAFF
TGTGCCAGCAGCAAGGGGGGGGTACAGGGGGTCTCAGCTTTCTTT
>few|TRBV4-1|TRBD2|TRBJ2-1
CASSAGLAGKSYNEQFF
TGCGCCAGCAGCGCCGGACTAGCGGGAAAGTCCTACAATGAGCAGTTCTTC
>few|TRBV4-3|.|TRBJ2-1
CASSQERGVYNEQFF
TGCGCCAGCAGCCAAGAAAGGGGGGTGTACAATGAGCAGTTCTTC
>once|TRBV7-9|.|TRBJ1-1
CASSLRSGVNTEAFF
TGTGCCAGCAGCTTACGGAGTGGCGTGAACACTGAAGCTTTCTTT
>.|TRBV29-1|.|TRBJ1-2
CSVEARIGVTSQVTAAYGYTF
TGCAGCGTTGAAGCTAGGATCGGGGTGACATCTCAAGTGACAGCGGCCTATGGCTACACCTTC
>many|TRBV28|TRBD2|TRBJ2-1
CASRTLAGASNEQFF
TGTGCCAGCAGAACTCTAGCGGGTGCTTCAAATGAGCAGTTCTTC
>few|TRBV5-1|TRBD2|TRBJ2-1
CASTRMGLADNEQFF
TGCGCCAGCACCCGGATGGGACTAGCGGACAATGAGCAGTTCTTC
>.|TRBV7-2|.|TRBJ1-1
CASSYPWVNTEAFF
TGTGCCAGCAGCTACCCATGGGTGAACACTGAAGCTTTCTTT
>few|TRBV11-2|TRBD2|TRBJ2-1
CASSIAGGEQFF
TGTGCCAGCAGCATTGCGGGGGGCGAGCAGTTCTTC
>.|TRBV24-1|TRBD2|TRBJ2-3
CATSDSGLAEDTQYF
TGTGCCACCAGTGATTCCGGACTAGCGGAGGATACGCAGTATTTT
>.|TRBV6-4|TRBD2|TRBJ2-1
CASSKQLAGEQFF
TGTGCCAGCAGCAAACAACTAGCGGGTGAGCAGTTCTTC
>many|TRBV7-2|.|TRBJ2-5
CASSLVYDRPFTF
TGTGCCAGCAGCTTAGTTTACGACAGGCCCTTTACATTC
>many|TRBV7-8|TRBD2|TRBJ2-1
CAVARRGYNEQFF
TGTGCCGTAGCCCGGCGGGGGTACAATGAGCAGTTCTTC
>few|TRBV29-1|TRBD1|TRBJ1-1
CSPVRGQGTEAFF
TGCAGCCCGGTGAGGGGGCAAGGCACTGAAGCTTTCTTT
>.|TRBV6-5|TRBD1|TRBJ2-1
CASSYSGTGQYNEQFF
TGTGCCAGCAGTTACTCGGGGACAGGGCAATACAATGAGCAGTTCTTC
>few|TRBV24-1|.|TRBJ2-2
CATSDLDRSNTGELFF
TGTGCCACCAGTGATTTGGACAGATCGAACACCGGGGAGCTGTTTTTT
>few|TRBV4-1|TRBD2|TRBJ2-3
CASSQNLAGGIDTQYF
TGCGCCAGCAGCCAGAATCTAGCGGGAGGTATTGATACGCAGTATTTT
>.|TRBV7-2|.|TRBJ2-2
CATASGQFTGELFF
TGTGCCACCGCGAGTGGACAATTCACCGGGGAGCTGTTTTTT
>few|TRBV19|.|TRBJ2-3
CASSIGSPDTQYF
TGTGCCAGTAGTATTGGGTCCCCAGATACGCAGTATTTT
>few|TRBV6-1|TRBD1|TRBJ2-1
CASSGGQGIYNEQFF
TGTGCCAGCAGTGGCGGACAGGGGATTTACAATGAGCAGTTCTTC
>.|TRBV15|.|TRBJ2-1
CATKTGVGGFHSYNEQFF
TGTGCCACCAAGACCGGAGTCGGCGGGTTCCACTCCTACAATGAGCAGTTCTTC
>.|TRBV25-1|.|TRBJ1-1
CASIAGQGRGGTEAFF
TGTGCCAGCATTGCGGGCCAGGGGAGAGGGGGGACTGAAGCTTTCTTT
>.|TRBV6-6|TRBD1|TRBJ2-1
CASSLQGAVSEQFF
TGTGCCAGCAGTTTACAGGGGGCGGTGAGTGAGCAGTTCTTC
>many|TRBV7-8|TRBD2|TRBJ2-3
CASSLGTTSGRLDTQYF
TGTGCCAGCAGCTTAGGAACGACTAGCGGGAGGTTGGATACGCAGTATTTT
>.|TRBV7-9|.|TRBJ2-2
CASSGDSFTGELFF
TGTGCCAGCAGCGGAGACAGTTTTACCGGGGAGCTGTTTTTT
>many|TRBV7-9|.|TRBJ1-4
CASSFGEPNEKLFF
TGTGCCAGCAGCTTCGGAGAGCCTAATGAAAAACTGTTTTTT
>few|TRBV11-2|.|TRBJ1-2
CASSLDRIVGDRYGYTF
TGTGCCAGCAGCTTAGATCGGATTGTAGGGGACCGCTATGGCTACACCTTC
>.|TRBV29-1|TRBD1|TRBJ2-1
CSVDRTGSTLYNEQFF
TGCAGCGTTGATCGGACAGGGTCAACCCTTTACAATGAGCAGTTCTTC
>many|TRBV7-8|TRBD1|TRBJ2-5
CASSLRAGTDGETQYF
TGTGCCAGCAGCTTACGCGCCGGGACAGATGGAGAGACCCAGTACTTC
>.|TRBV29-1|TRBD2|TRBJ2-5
CSVEDPWGGGSSQYF
TGCAGCGTTGAAGATCCATGGGGGGGGGGAAGCTCCCAGTACTTC
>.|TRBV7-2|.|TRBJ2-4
CASSLGRGVAKNIQYF
TGTGCCAGCAGCTTAGGGAGAGGGGTAGCCAAAAACATTCAGTACTTC
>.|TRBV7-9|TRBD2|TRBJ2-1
CASSSNRAGYKNEQFF
TGTGCCAGCAGCTCGAATAGAGCGGGATATAAAAATGAGCAGTTCTTC
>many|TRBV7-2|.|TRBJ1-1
CASSLAGVNNEAFF
TGTGCCAGCAGCTTAGCAGGGGTCAACAATGAAGCTTTCTTT
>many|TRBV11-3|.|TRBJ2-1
CASSLRPGSGNEQFF
TGTGCCAGCAGCTTAAGGCCAGGGTCCGGCAATGAGCAGTTCTTC
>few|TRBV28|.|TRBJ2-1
CASSWGLGNEQFF
TGTGCCAGCAGCTGGGGCCTAGGGAATGAGCAGTTCTTC
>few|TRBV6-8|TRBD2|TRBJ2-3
CASSYFLAGGVADTQYF
TGTGCCAGCAGTTATTTTCTAGCGGGAGGAGTTGCAGATACGCAGTATTTT
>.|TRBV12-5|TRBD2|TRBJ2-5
CASRLGLAGEETQYF
TGTGCTAGCCGGCTAGGACTAGCGGGAGAAGAGACCCAGTACTTC
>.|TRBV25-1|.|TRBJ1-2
CASWGQGDGYTF
TGTGCCAGCTGGGGGCAGGGTGATGGCTACACCTTC
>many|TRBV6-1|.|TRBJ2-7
CASSEHSSYEQYF
TGTGCCAGCAGTGAACACAGCTCCTACGAGCAGTACTTC
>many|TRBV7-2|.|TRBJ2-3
CASSFARAPDTQYF
TGTGCCAGCAGCTTCGCCCGGGCGCCAGATACGCAGTATTTT
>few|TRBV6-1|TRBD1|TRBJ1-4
CASSRGQGVSTNEKLFF
TGTGCCAGCAGCCGGGGACAGGGAGTATCCACTAATGAAAAACTGTTTTTT
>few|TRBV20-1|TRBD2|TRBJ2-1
CSARDVLAGAHEQFF
TGCAGTGCTAGAGATGTATTAGCGGGAGCCCATGAGCAGTTCTTC
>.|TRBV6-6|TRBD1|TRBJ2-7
CASSYPTGAAREQYF
TGTGCCAGCAGTTACCCTACAGGGGCCGCCCGGGAGCAGTACTTC
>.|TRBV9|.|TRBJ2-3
CASSVAGSSGTDTQYF
TGTGCCAGCAGCGTAGCGGGGTCTAGCGGCACAGATACGCAGTATTTT
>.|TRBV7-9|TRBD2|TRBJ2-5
CASSFPGGPVNQETQYF
TGTGCCAGCAGCTTCCCGGGAGGGCCGGTGAACCAAGAGACCCAGTACTTC
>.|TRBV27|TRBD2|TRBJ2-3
CASSPRTSGMVADTQYF
TGTGCCAGCAGTCCCCGGACTAGCGGGATGGTTGCAGATACGCAGTATTTT
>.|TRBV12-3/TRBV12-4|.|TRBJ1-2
CASSFRMDYGYTF
TGTGCCAGCAGTTTCAGGATGGACTATGGCTACACCTTC
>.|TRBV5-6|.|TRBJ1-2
CASSLVESSVGYTF
TGTGCCAGCAGCTTGGTAGAAAGTAGTGTTGGCTACACCTTC